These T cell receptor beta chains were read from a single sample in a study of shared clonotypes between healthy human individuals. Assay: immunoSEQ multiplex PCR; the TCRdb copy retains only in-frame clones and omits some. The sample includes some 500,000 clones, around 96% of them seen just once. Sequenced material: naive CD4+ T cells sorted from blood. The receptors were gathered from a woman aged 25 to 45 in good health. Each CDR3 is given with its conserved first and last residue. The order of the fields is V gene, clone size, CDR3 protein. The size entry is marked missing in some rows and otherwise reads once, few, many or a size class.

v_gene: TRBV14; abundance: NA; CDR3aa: CASSQAAIGLNTEAFF
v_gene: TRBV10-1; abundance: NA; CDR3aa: CASSAKGALETQYF
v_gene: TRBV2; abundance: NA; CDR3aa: CASSQDGNSNQPQHF
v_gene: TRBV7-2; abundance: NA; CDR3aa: CASSFFVTREQNF
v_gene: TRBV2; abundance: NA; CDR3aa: CASRNGTATNQPQHF
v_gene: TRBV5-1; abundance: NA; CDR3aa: CASSPKDRKNIQYF
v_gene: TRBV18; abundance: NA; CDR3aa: CASSLGDEQFF
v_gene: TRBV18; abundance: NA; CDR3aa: CASSLGDNPGEQYF
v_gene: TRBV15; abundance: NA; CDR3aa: CATSGTGQAYVTNQPQHF
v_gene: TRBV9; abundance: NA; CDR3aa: CASSVVAGPTYEQYF
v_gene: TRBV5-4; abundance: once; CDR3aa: CASSLAWTSGAGELFF
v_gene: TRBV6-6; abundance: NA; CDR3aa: CASSYGTSLIYEQYF
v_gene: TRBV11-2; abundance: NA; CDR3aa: CASSLGLADNEQFF
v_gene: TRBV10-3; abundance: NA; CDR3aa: CAISPTGGRSYEQYF
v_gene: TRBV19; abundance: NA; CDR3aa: CASSTGQPQETQYF
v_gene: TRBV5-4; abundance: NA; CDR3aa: CASSRDREGTQYF
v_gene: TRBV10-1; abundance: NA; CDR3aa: CASSELRGLLSTDTQYF
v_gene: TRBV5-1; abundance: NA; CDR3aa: CASSPPGLAGFASLGEQFF
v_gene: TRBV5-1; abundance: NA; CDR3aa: CASSRGLAGVNEQFF
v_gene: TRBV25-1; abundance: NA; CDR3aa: CASNSPGQGVTGELFF
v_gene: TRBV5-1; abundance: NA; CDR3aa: CASSLAQDYGYTF
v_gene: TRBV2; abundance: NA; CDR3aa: CASTDLDRGYEQYF
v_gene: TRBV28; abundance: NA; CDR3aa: CASNLGGQGSFRAKNIQYF